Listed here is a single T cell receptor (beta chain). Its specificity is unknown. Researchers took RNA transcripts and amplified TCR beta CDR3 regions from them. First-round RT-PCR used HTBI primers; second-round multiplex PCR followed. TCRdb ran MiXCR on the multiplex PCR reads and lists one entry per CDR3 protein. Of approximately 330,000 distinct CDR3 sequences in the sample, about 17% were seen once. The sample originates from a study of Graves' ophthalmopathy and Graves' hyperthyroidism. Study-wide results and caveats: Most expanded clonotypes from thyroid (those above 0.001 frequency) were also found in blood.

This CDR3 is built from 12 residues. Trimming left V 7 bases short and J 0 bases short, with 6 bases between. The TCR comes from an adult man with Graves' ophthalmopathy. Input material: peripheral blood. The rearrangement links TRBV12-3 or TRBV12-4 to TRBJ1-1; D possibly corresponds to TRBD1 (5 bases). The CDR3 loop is CASTGVNTEAFF. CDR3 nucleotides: TGTGCCAGCACGGGGGTGAACACTGAAGCTTTCTTT.